The 16 T cell receptor beta chains listed next were all sequenced from one sample in a study of Ad26.COV2.S vaccination and SARS-CoV-2 variants. The table came from immunoSEQ multiplex PCR; TCRdb's copy has only in-frame clones and leaves some out. Among roughly 140,000 clones, approximately 90% were seen once, and the ten largest hold 4.5% to 6%. Sequenced here: peripheral blood, sampled after recovery from COVID-19. Every receptor here comes from a human donor who had recovered from COVID-19.

The genes are TRBV10-1 and TRBJ1-4; D not certain. Trimming removed 4 bases from V and 7 bases from J, with 13 bases in between. Germline CDR1 is WNHNN and CDR2 is SYGVQD (reference sequence). This CDR3 has 14 amino acids. Here the CDR3 reads CASSGNGLGEKLFF. DNA for the CDR3: TGCGCCAGCAGTGGGAACGGGCTTGGTGAAAAACTGTTTTTT.

J is TRBJ2-5 and V is TRBV6-5; TRBD1 agrees at 10 bases. The germline CDR1 and CDR2 sequences are MNHEY and SVGAGI. V lost 6 bases, J lost 5 bases, and 6 bases stayed unmatched. This CDR3 spans 14 amino acids. This CDR3 is CASSETGGGETQYF. CDR3 DNA: TGTGCCAGCAGCGAGACAGGGGGCGGGGAGACCCAGTACTTC.

The V call is TRBV19, the J call TRBJ1-5; TRBD1 matches at 10 bases. V gave up 4 bases and J gave up 6 bases; unmatched junction bases: 6. The CDR3 covers 15 residues. Germline V lookup: CDR1 LNHDA, CDR2 SQIVND (reference sequence). The DNA of the CDR3 is TGTGCCAGTAGTACTACCGGGACAGGGGTTCAGCCCCAGCATTTT. This sequence encodes CASSTTGTGVQPQHF.

The chain combines TRBV28 with TRBJ1-6; D not certain. Trimming shortened V by 3 bases and J by 7 bases, and 4 bases separated the two germline ends. CDR3 length: 12 amino acids. Per the germline V gene, CDR1 is MDHEN and CDR2 is SYDVKM. The DNA of the CDR3 is TGTGCCAGCAGTTTCGGGAATTCACCCCTCCACTTT. It yields the protein CASSFGNSPLHF.

The rearrangement joins TRBV18 to TRBJ2-1; the match to TRBD2 covers 13 bases. The trim removed 5 bases at V and 5 bases at J, leaving 12 bases unmatched. Germline V gene lookup returns CDR1 KGHSH and CDR2 LQKENI. This CDR3 comprises 18 residues. The CDR3 region is CASSSGLAGDGADNEQFF. DNA for the CDR3: TGTGCCAGCTCATCAGGACTAGCGGGGGACGGTGCTGACAATGAGCAGTTCTTC. Full variable domain (remainder filled in from reference TRBV18 and TRBJ2-1): NAGVMQNPRHLVRRRGQEARLRCSPMKGHSHVYWYRQLPEEGLKFMVYLQKENIIDESGMPKERFSAEFPKEGPSILRIQQVVRGDSAAYFCASSSGLAGDGADNEQFFGPGTRLTVL.

The chain uses TRBV25-1 and TRBJ1-1; perhaps TRBD1 as D (5 bases). Germline V gene data show CDR1 as MGHDK and CDR2 as SYGVNS. V shed 3 bases and J shed 5 bases, with 16 bases lying between them. This CDR3 is built from 15 residues. The CDR3 DNA sequence: TGTGCCAGCAGTGAGGGGCAGGGCAGGAGGACTGAAGCTTTCTTT. Amino acids: CASSEGQGRRTEAFF.

The V call is TRBV6-6, the J call TRBJ1-5; no clear D gene. The germline V gene has CDR1 MNHNY and CDR2 SVGAGI (reference sequence). V was trimmed by 2 bases and J by 0 bases, leaving 2 bases between them. The CDR3 length is 13 residues. This chain's CDR3 is CASSYSSNQPQHF. The CDR3 nucleotides read TGTGCCAGCAGTTACAGTAGCAATCAGCCCCAGCATTTT.

This clone was seen only once. The genes are TRBV19 and TRBJ2-7; D not resolved. V lost 2 bases and J 0 bases, leaving 11 bases between the germline ends. Germline loops: CDR1 LNHDA, CDR2 SQIVND (reference sequence). The CDR3 spans 15 residues. The CDR3 sequence is CASSIRAGSSYEQYF. In nucleotides, the CDR3 is TGTGCCAGTAGTATACGAGCCGGCTCCTCCTACGAGCAGTACTTC.

The table lists this clone with a few counts. The chain carries TRBV4-3 and TRBJ1-5; D remains ambiguous. The CDR3 sequence is 15 residues long. The germline V and J ends were trimmed by 0 bases and 4 bases, with 10 bases remaining between them. Germline CDR1 is LGHNA and CDR2 is YSLEER. This CDR3 reads CASSQDQTANQPQHF. In DNA form, the CDR3 reads TGCGCCAGCAGCCAAGATCAAACAGCTAATCAGCCCCAGCATTTT.

The chain is built from TRBV11-2 and TRBJ1-5; D might be TRBD1 (6 bases). CDR3 length: 16 residues. Germline loops: CDR1 SGHAT, CDR2 FQNNGV. Trimming removed 0 bases from V and 2 bases from J, with 11 bases in between. CDR3 sequence (DNA): TGTGCCAGCAGCTTAGAGTATGGGGGCGGCAATCAGCCCCAGCATTTT. This gives the protein CASSLEYGGGNQPQHF.

V is TRBV6-4 and J is TRBJ1-1; maybe TRBD1 (5 bases). This CDR3 is built from 15 residues. The V end lost 9 bases, the J end lost 0 bases, and 17 bases lay between the germline ends. Looked up from germline, CDR1 is MRHNA and CDR2 is SNTAGT. Here the CDR3 DNA reads TGTGCCAGGGAATCGACAGCGGACATGAACACTGAAGCTTTCTTT. Protein product: CARESTADMNTEAFF.

The J gene is TRBJ2-1, the V gene TRBV20-1; TRBD1 matches 9 bases. CDR1 and CDR2 from the germline V gene are DFQATT and SNEGSKA (reference sequence). The length of the CDR3 is 15 residues. The V gene end was trimmed by 3 bases and the J gene end by 8 bases; junction bases not matched to a gene: 11. CDR3 DNA sequence: TGCAGTGCTAGTGTACGGACAGGGGTGTTATATGAGCAGTTCTTC. It codes for CSASVRTGVLYEQFF.

CDR3 residues: CASSSRVGGATDTQYF. As DNA, the CDR3 is TGTGCCAGCAGTTCCCGGGTTGGGGGGGCCACAGATACGCAGTATTTT. The J gene is TRBJ2-3, the V gene TRBV5-4; maybe TRBD2 (7 bases). Trimming left V 5 bases short and J 2 bases short, with 18 bases between. Germline V gives CDR1 SGHNT, CDR2 YYREEE (reference sequence). The CDR3 runs to 16 residues.

CDR3 sequence reads: CATSRDRGAETQYF. Written as DNA, the CDR3 is TGTGCCACCAGCAGAGATCGGGGCGCAGAGACCCAGTACTTC. J is TRBJ2-5 and V is TRBV15; D is tentatively TRBD1 or TRBD2 (5 bases each). This CDR3 comprises 14 residues. V was shortened by 0 bases and J by 4 bases, with 9 bases between the two germline ends. The germline V gene has CDR1 LNHNV and CDR2 YYDKDF (reference sequence).

V and J are TRBV5-1 and TRBJ1-1; D gene uncertain. Germline V lookup: CDR1 SGHRS, CDR2 YFSETQ. Deletions cut 0 bases from V and 0 bases from J, with 12 bases between. The CDR3 has 16 residues. DNA for the CDR3: TGCGCCAGCAGCTTGGCCCAGGAGTTAATGAACACTGAAGCTTTCTTT. Amino acid sequence: CASSLAQELMNTEAFF. Complete variable domain (other parts from reference TRBV5-1 and TRBJ1-1): KAGVTQTPRYLIKTRGQQVTLSCSPISGHRSVSWYQQTPGQGLQFLFEYFSETQRNKGNFPGRFSGRQFSNSRSEMNVSTLELGDSALYLCASSLAQELMNTEAFFGQGTRLTVV.

The V and J genes are TRBV28 and TRBJ2-3, with TRBD2 as a possible D gene (7 bases). Trimming pared 7 bases from V and 0 bases from J, leaving 11 bases between. Germline CDR1 reads MDHEN; CDR2 reads SYDVKM. The CDR3 has 14 residues. The CDR3 reads CASKRGGSTDTQYF. The CDR3 bases are TGTGCCAGCAAGAGGGGGGGGAGCACAGATACGCAGTATTTT.